The 24 T cell receptor beta chains presented below share a single source sample, sequenced in a study of blood T cell repertoires in COVID-19. The data were produced by immunoSEQ multiplex PCR, yet TCRdb's version contains in-frame clones alone and is incomplete. The top ten clones hold approximately 31% of a sample with approximately 35,000 clones, roughly three quarters of them seen once. Sequencing used peripheral blood. The receptor set was obtained from an elderly man with acute or convalescent COVID-19.

Here the CDR3 reads CASSFTRRGSSYNEQFF. In DNA, the CDR3 is TGTGCCAGCAGCTTTACGCGGAGGGGAAGCTCCTACAATGAGCAGTTCTTC. V gene TRBV7-3 combines with J gene TRBJ2-1; TRBD2 is a possible D gene (6 bases). The V end was cut by 3 bases, the J end by 0 bases, with 15 bases between. The CDR3 runs 17 residues. The germline V gene has CDR1 SGHTA and CDR2 FQGTGA.

The CDR3 here is CATSQGPNYNSPLHF. The DNA of the CDR3 is TGTGCCACCAGCCAGGGGCCCAACTATAATTCACCCCTCCACTTT. This sequence joins TRBV6-2 or TRBV6-3 and TRBJ1-6; a weak D match, TRBD1 (6 bases). Germline CDR1 and CDR2: MNHEY and SVGEGT. V was pared by 10 bases and J by 3 bases, with 16 bases between. This CDR3 has 15 residues.

The chain uses TRBV13 and TRBJ1-4; 11 bases map to TRBD1. Losses at the gene ends were 3 bases for V and 3 bases for J; bases not matched to a gene: 6. Per the germline V gene, CDR1 is PRHDT and CDR2 is FYEKMQ (reference sequence). The CDR3 is 17 amino acids. CDR3 nucleotide sequence: TGTGCCAGCAGCTTTGTTGGGACAGGGGGTTCTAATGAAAAACTGTTTTTT. It is translated as CASSFVGTGGSNEKLFF.

The chain joins TRBV11-2 to TRBJ2-2; TRBD2 agrees at 14 bases. The CDR3 has 17 amino acids. Germline V gives CDR1 SGHAT, CDR2 FQNNGV. The V segment lost 6 bases and the J segment 3 bases; nucleotides outside the gene matches: 6. CDR3 sequence (DNA): TGTGCCAGCAGTTTGGGACTAGCGGGAGCCGACACCGGGGAGCTGTTTTTT. Translation: CASSLGLAGADTGELFF.

This sequence joins TRBV25-1 and TRBJ2-3; 10 bases map to TRBD2. The CDR3 contains 16 residues. Germline CDR1 and CDR2: MGHDK and SYGVNS. The J segment lost 5 bases and the V segment lost 6 bases, leaving 11 bases of the junction unmatched. The CDR3 region has the DNA TGTGCCAGCAGGGAAGAGACTAGCGGGCCCCAAGATACGCAGTATTTT. This gives the protein CASREETSGPQDTQYF.

The CDR3 here is CASSPASGAYNEQFF. CDR3 nucleotide sequence: TGTGCCAGCTCACCAGCTAGCGGGGCCTACAATGAGCAGTTCTTC. The V gene is TRBV18, the J gene TRBJ2-1; the match to TRBD2 covers 9 bases. Losses at the gene ends were 2 bases for V and 2 bases for J; bases not matched to a gene: 1. This CDR3 region has 15 residues. Per germline, CDR1 KGHSH and CDR2 LQKENI.

The genes are TRBV7-2 and TRBJ1-2, with 10 bases fitting TRBD1. Germline-derived CDR1 and CDR2 are SGHTA and FQGNSA. With 3 bases clipped from V and 5 bases from J, the junction kept 3 bases outside the gene matches. This CDR3 is 14 amino acids long. DNA of the CDR3: TGTGCCAGCAGCTTCGGACAGGGGGAATATGGCTACACCTTC. This translates into CASSFGQGEYGYTF.

This clone occurred once. The gene calls are TRBV5-1 and TRBJ1-4, with TRBD1 matching over 9 bases. V trimming: 3 bases; J trimming: 0 bases; junction bases outside the gene matches: 3. Germline values: CDR1 SGHRS, CDR2 YFSETQ. The CDR3 runs to 16 residues. The CDR3 is CASSWTGAATNEKLFF. In DNA form, the CDR3 reads TGCGCCAGCAGCTGGACAGGGGCAGCAACTAATGAAAAACTGTTTTTT.

This clone has only one observation. The rearrangement links TRBV30 to TRBJ2-7, with TRBD1 matching over 9 bases. The CDR3 has 13 residues. V lost 2 bases and J lost 5; bases outside the gene matches: 4. The germline V gene encodes CDR1 GTSNPN and CDR2 SVGIG (reference sequence). CDR3 coding DNA: TGTGCCTGGAGTAAGGGGACAGGGAACGAGCAGTACTTC. Its protein product is CAWSKGTGNEQYF.

This clone was observed a few times. The chain employs TRBV5-6 and TRBJ2-1; D ambiguous. Looked up from germline, CDR1 is SGHDT and CDR2 is YYEEEE. Between the trimmed V and J ends, which lost 4 bases and 2 bases, there was a span of 13 bases. The CDR3 totals 15 residues. CDR3 sequence: CASSRGELPYNEQFF. The CDR3 nucleotides read TGTGCCAGCAGCCGCGGAGAGCTGCCCTACAATGAGCAGTTCTTC.

This clone was counted once. The chain is built from TRBV6-5 and TRBJ2-2, with TRBD1 matching over 8 bases. The germline gives CDR1 MNHEY, CDR2 SVGAGI. CDR3 size: 15 residues. V was clipped by 5 bases and J by 5 bases; unmatched bases: 7. The CDR3, as DNA: TGTGCCAGCAGTCCCGGGACAGGACCGACCGGGGAGCTGTTTTTT. This codes for CASSPGTGPTGELFF.

A single count supports this clone. The chain uses TRBV25-1 and TRBJ2-3; 12 bases line up with TRBD2. The CDR3 loop spans 18 amino acids. In germline, CDR1 is MGHDK, CDR2 SYGVNS. V lost 4 bases, J lost 1 base, and 9 bases stayed unmatched. The CDR3 nucleotides read TGTGCCAGCAGTGCCACTAGCGGGAGGACGTCGCGCACAGATACGCAGTATTTT. Its protein is CASSATSGRTSRTDTQYF.

V gene TRBV4-3 combines with J gene TRBJ2-3; D gene ambiguous. V lost 1 base, J lost 5 bases, and 10 bases lay in between. This CDR3 is 14 amino acids long. Germline-derived CDR1 and CDR2 are LGHNA and YSLEER. CDR3 amino acids: CASSQARALDTQYF. The CDR3, as DNA: TGCGCCAGCAGCCAAGCTCGAGCGTTAGATACGCAGTATTTT.

This chain connects TRBV5-4 to TRBJ2-3; 10 bases are shared with TRBD2. CDR1 is SGHNT, CDR2 YYREEE, per germline (reference sequence). J gave up 5 bases and V 4 bases, and 10 bases lay outside the gene matches. The CDR3 has 16 amino acids. The CDR3 loop reads CASSKASGGVGDTQYF. The CDR3 coding sequence is TGTGCCAGCAGCAAGGCTAGCGGGGGTGTTGGAGATACGCAGTATTTT.

This chain uses TRBV7-6 with TRBJ2-1; D not resolved. The CDR3 consists of 14 residues. Per germline, CDR1 SGHVS and CDR2 FNYEAQ. Trimming took off 1 base at V and 6 bases at J, with 10 bases between the two ends. As DNA, the CDR3 is TGTGCCAGCAGCTTAGATGGGCCCCTCAATGAGCAGTTCTTC. As protein: CASSLDGPLNEQFF.

The chain has TRBV7-2 and TRBJ2-3; D is perhaps TRBD1 (6 bases). The CDR3 is 15 residues long. Germline V gene lookup returns CDR1 SGHTA and CDR2 FQGNSA. The ends were cut back, 4 bases at V and 2 bases at J, with 13 bases in the middle. The CDR3 nucleotides read TGTGCCAGCAGCTCCTCGAGACAGGTCACAGATACGCAGTATTTT. This gives the protein CASSSSRQVTDTQYF.

The V and J genes are TRBV25-1 and TRBJ2-3, with 7 bases lining up with TRBD2. Looked up from germline, CDR1 is MGHDK and CDR2 is SYGVNS. This CDR3 spans 16 amino acids. J was trimmed by 0 bases and V by 3 bases; bases with no gene match: 6. CDR3 in DNA: TGTGCCAGCAGTGAGGCAGCGGGAACTAGCACAGATACGCAGTATTTT. This gives the protein CASSEAAGTSTDTQYF.

J is TRBJ2-7 and V is TRBV7-8; perhaps TRBD1 as D (5 bases). CDR3 length: 12 amino acids. The germline V and J ends were trimmed by 3 bases and 9 bases, with 12 bases remaining between them. From germline, CDR1 is SGHVS and CDR2 FQNEAQ. The chain's CDR3 is CASSFTGDRQYF. CDR3 DNA: TGTGCCAGCAGCTTTACAGGAGACAGGCAGTACTTC.

The rearrangement uses TRBV6-2 or TRBV6-3 and TRBJ2-6; D is unclear. V was trimmed by 5 bases and J by 0 bases, leaving 8 bases between them. The CDR3 is made up of 15 amino acids. Germline V gives CDR1 MNHEY, CDR2 SVGEGT. The CDR3 DNA follows: TGTGCCAGCAGTCCCAAGCTCTCTGGGGCCAACGTCCTGACTTTC. It encodes CASSPKLSGANVLTF.

The V and J genes are TRBV7-9 and TRBJ2-1; 10 bases are a match to TRBD2. Trimming took 0 bases from V and 5 from J; bases not matched to a gene: 4. Germline CDR1 and CDR2: SEHNR and FQNEAQ (reference sequence). CDR3 length: 16 amino acids. DNA for the CDR3: TGTGCCAGCAGCTTAGCTCTAGCGGGAGCCCACAATGAGCAGTTCTTC. This sequence encodes CASSLALAGAHNEQFF.

J is TRBJ1-4 and V is TRBV5-1, with D hard to call. The CDR3 has 16 amino acids. V lost 0 bases and J lost 5, with 14 bases in between. Germline V gene sequence: CDR1 SGHRS, CDR2 YFSETQ. As DNA, the CDR3 is TGCGCCAGCAGCTTGGCCTCAGGTGGAGGGAATGAAAAACTGTTTTTT. This translates into CASSLASGGGNEKLFF.

In DNA, the CDR3 is TGTGCCAGCAGCTTAGCGCAGTGGCAGGGGGATGCGTACGAGCAGTACTTC. Protein: CASSLAQWQGDAYEQYF. V gene TRBV7-2 combines with J gene TRBJ2-7, with 7 bases aligning to TRBD1. The CDR3 length is 17 residues. CDR1 and CDR2 from the germline V gene are SGHTA and FQGNSA. The V gene end was trimmed by 0 bases and the J gene end by 4 bases; junction bases not matched to a gene: 12.

The chain carries TRBV2 and TRBJ2-7; 7 nucleotides agree with TRBD2. Germline assignment: CDR1 SNHLY and CDR2 FYNNEI. The CDR3 covers 14 residues. J gave up 3 bases and V 8 bases, and 10 bases lay outside the gene matches. CDR3 DNA: TGTGCCAGCGCCCTCGGCGGGAGTATCTACGAGCAGTACTTC. It codes for CASALGGSIYEQYF.

The V call is TRBV24-1, the J call TRBJ2-3, with D perhaps TRBD2 (7 bases). The CDR3 runs to 16 residues. Trimming stripped 0 bases from V and 6 bases from J, with 15 bases between. Germline V CDR1 and CDR2: KGHDR, SFDVKD. Here the CDR3 reads CATSDLEGGMGDTQYF. The DNA of the CDR3 is TGTGCCACCAGTGATTTGGAGGGGGGGATGGGGGATACGCAGTATTTT.